This entry lists 16 T cell receptor beta chains sequenced from one sample in a study of metastatic and nonmetastatic thyroid tumors. Every patient underwent thyroid surgery untreated. With MiXCR, TCRdb called clones anew from the PCR reads. The sample shows 15,000 to 20,000 clones, 30% to 40% of them seen only once. The sample was blood. Receptor source: a female donor with papillary thyroid cancer or a benign thyroid nodule (not recorded which). Some clones in this sample may be carry-over from other donors' samples.

This clone turned up a few times. The rearrangement joins TRBV12-3 or TRBV12-4 to TRBJ1-1; possibly TRBD1 for D (5 bases). This CDR3 is 15 amino acids long. Trimming cost V 4 bases and J 4 bases, with 16 bases left between them. The CDR3 DNA follows: TGTGCCAGCAGTTACATCGGGACGAGGGGCACTGAAGCTTTCTTT. Translating gives CASSYIGTRGTEAFF.

Ten or more counts support this clone. The chain uses TRBV6-1 and TRBJ1-4; 7 bases are a match to TRBD1. The V and J ends lost 6 bases and 6 bases, in that order; junction bases with no gene match: 7. Germline V CDR1 and CDR2: MNHNS, SASEGT. CDR3 length equals 14 residues. CDR3 amino acids: CASRIQGLYEKLFF. The CDR3 coding sequence is TGTGCCAGCAGAATACAGGGGTTGTATGAAAAACTGTTTTTT.

This clone is classed as medium-sized. The chain employs TRBV2 and TRBJ1-6, with a tentative D call TRBD1 (6 bases). Germline V gene lookup returns CDR1 SNHLY and CDR2 FYNNEI. The CDR3 loop spans 13 amino acids. Trimming took 4 bases from V and 7 from J, leaving 8 bases between them. The CDR3 coding sequence is TGTGCCAGCAGTGGGGGGCCAAATTCACCCCTCCACTTT. Translated: CASSGGPNSPLHF.

This clone occurred a few times. This chain joins TRBV25-1 and TRBJ2-7; D unresolved. Per germline, CDR1 MGHDK and CDR2 SYGVNS. This CDR3 is 11 amino acids long. Trimming stripped 8 bases from V and 1 base from J, with 6 bases between. CDR3 amino acids: CASDNSYEQYF. CDR3 nucleotides: TGTGCCAGCGATAATTCCTACGAGCAGTACTTC.

This chain uses TRBV19 with TRBJ1-5; D ambiguous. CDR3 size: 14 residues. Trimming cost V 5 bases and J 4 bases, with 12 bases left between them. Germline V gives CDR1 LNHDA, CDR2 SQIVND (reference sequence). This CDR3 reads CASSPWGENQPQHF. The DNA for the CDR3 is TGTGCCAGTAGTCCCTGGGGTGAAAATCAGCCCCAGCATTTT.

V and J are TRBV4-3 and TRBJ1-2, with D perhaps TRBD1 (5 bases). The CDR3 loop spans 12 amino acids. V was shortened by 4 bases and J by 7 bases, with 10 bases between the two germline ends. Per germline, CDR1 LGHNA and CDR2 YSLEER. CDR3 bases: TGCGCCAGCAGCCCACAGAGGGGTGGCTACACCTTC. The encoded protein is CASSPQRGGYTF.

The V and J genes are TRBV20-1 and TRBJ2-7; TRBD1 matches 7 bases. V lost 1 base and J lost 6; bases outside the gene matches: 12. The CDR3 runs 15 residues. Germline lookup yields CDR1 DFQATT and CDR2 SNEGSKA (reference sequence). For the CDR3, the DNA is TGCAGTGCTAGAGCAACCGGGACAGTGCACTCCGAGCAGTACTTC. Translated: CSARATGTVHSEQYF.

The chain carries TRBV28 and TRBJ2-4; no firm D call. This CDR3 has 13 amino acids. Per the germline V gene, CDR1 is MDHEN and CDR2 is SYDVKM. Trimming pared 10 bases from V and 0 bases from J, leaving 10 bases between. CDR3 in DNA: TGTGCCACCACGGATTTAGCCAAAAACATTCAGTACTTC. The encoded protein is CATTDLAKNIQYF.

This chain links TRBV4-3 with TRBJ1-3; TRBD1 might be the D (5 bases). V shed 7 bases and J shed 4 bases, with 14 bases lying between them. CDR3 length: 14 amino acids. Germline loops: CDR1 LGHNA, CDR2 YSLEER. The CDR3 protein is CASISGTGGNTIYF. CDR3 nucleotides: TGCGCCAGCATCTCCGGGACGGGCGGAAACACCATATATTTT.

With respect to this clone: Compared with germline, one end of the junction differs, possibly owing to a read error. The rearrangement uses TRBV28 and TRBJ2-2, with D unclear. The germline CDR1 and CDR2 sequences are MDHEN and SYDVKM. This CDR3 is 13 amino acids long. The CDR3 sequence is CASETSNTWELFF. CDR3 sequence (DNA): TGTGCCAGCGAGACCTCGAACACCTGGGAGCTGTTTTTT.

This clone was detected many times. The chain combines TRBV6-2 or TRBV6-3 with TRBJ2-5, with 8 bases identical to TRBD2. Germline CDR1 MNHEY, CDR2 SVGEGT. The CDR3 runs 13 residues. The V and J ends lost 10 bases and 5 bases, in that order; junction bases with no gene match: 9. The CDR3 sequence is CATLRGGRETQYF. CDR3 in DNA: TGTGCCACCCTACGGGGGGGCCGGGAGACCCAGTACTTC.

This chain joins TRBV2 and TRBJ1-4, with D possibly being TRBD1 (6 bases). CDR3 length: 16 residues. The V end lost 6 bases, the J end lost 7 bases, and 21 bases lay between the germline ends. Germline CDR1 and CDR2: SNHLY and FYNNEI. The CDR3 here is CASSRDSRDISEKLFF. In nucleotides, the CDR3 is TGTGCCAGCAGCCGAGACTCCCGGGACATAAGTGAAAAACTGTTTTTT.

The chain recombines TRBV20-1 with TRBJ1-2; 10 bases fit TRBD1. The CDR3 is 15 residues long. CDR1 and CDR2 from the germline V gene are DFQATT and SNEGSKA (reference sequence). Germline trimming cut 0 bases from V and 4 bases from J; bases unmatched to any gene: 5. The CDR3 DNA reads TGCAGTGCTAGAGATTATAGGACAGGGGGCTATGGCTACACCTTC. Amino acid sequence: CSARDYRTGGYGYTF.

This clone has ten or more counts. The CDR3 sequence is CASSSYVDTEAFF. In nucleotides, the CDR3 is TGTGCCAGCAGTTCTTACGTTGACACTGAAGCTTTCTTT. The chain recombines TRBV28 with TRBJ1-1; D remains ambiguous. Per the germline V gene, CDR1 is MDHEN and CDR2 is SYDVKM. CDR3 length: 13 residues. V lost 4 bases to trimming and J lost 3 bases, with 9 bases between them. The entire variable domain, with the rest obtained from reference TRBV28 and TRBJ1-1, is as follows: DVKVTQSSRYLVKRTGEKVFLECVQDMDHENMFWYRQDPGLGLRLIYFSYDVKMKEKGDIPEGYSVSREKKERFSLILESASTNQTSMYLCASSSYVDTEAFFGQGTRLTVV.

This clone was observed at least ten times. This rearrangement joins TRBV5-1 to TRBJ2-5, with D hard to call. This CDR3 is 13 amino acids long. CDR1 SGHRS and CDR2 YFSETQ come from the germline V gene. V was cut by 4 bases and J by 4 bases, with 11 bases left in between. The CDR3 DNA sequence: TGCGCCAGCAGCCCCGACTGGGTAGAGACCCAGTACTTC. Translating gives CASSPDWVETQYF.

This clone appeared a few times. J is TRBJ2-3 and V is TRBV12-3 or TRBV12-4; the D gene could be TRBD1 or TRBD2 (6 bases each). The CDR3 consists of 15 residues. Trimming removed 4 bases at V and 9 bases at J, with 20 bases between. CDR3 protein: CASSWCWGAGDTQYF. Written as DNA, the CDR3 is TGTGCCAGCAGTTGGTGCTGGGGGGCCGGAGACACGCAGTATTTT.